The present T cell receptor (beta chain) was sequenced within a study of CD8 T cells in Susac syndrome (dated by TCRdb to between 2018 and 2021). Looking at the study overall: Whether CD8+ T cell activation and differentiation in Susac syndrome was antigen driven was tested using repertoire sequencing. Clonality of the CD8+ T cell repertoire was compared between about a dozen healthy donors, about 14 Susac syndrome patients and about 15 multiple sclerosis patients. What the work shows at the level of the full study, not this receptor alone: The study acknowledged that relatively few individuals were included in the TCR sequencing and HLA analysis.

High-throughput TCR beta sequencing profiled peripheral blood CD8+ and CD4+ T cells from healthy donors, Susac syndrome patients and multiple sclerosis patients. Multiple sclerosis controls were treatment-naive patients with stable or active relapsing-remitting disease fulfilling revised McDonald criteria. Bulk CD8+ and CD4+ T cells were purified by magnetic negative isolation, whereas CD8+ TEMRA cells were enriched by FACS. Blood was drawn into EDTA tubes, processed within 24 hours, and PBMCs were isolated by density gradient centrifugation. PBMCs intended for TCR sequencing were cryopreserved in liquid nitrogen and thawed later in a water bath at 37 degrees C. A purity of at least 90% was achieved for sorted or isolated CD4+, CD8+ and CD8+ TEMRA cells. Concerning this clonotype itself: Its antigen is still unknown. The record has no base qualities; no much larger clone is one base away.

RNA was extracted using the RNeasy kit, and about 0.45 to 1 microgram was reverse transcribed with random hexamers. The immunoSEQ multiplex PCR assay, covering 54 Vbeta and 13 Jbeta segments, was used to amplify TCR beta CDR3 regions. Bias from PCR amplification was corrected by using a synthetic template baseline for primer optimization and for computational correction. On the study's bioinformatics: Reads were annotated to V, D and J genes according to IMGT and were analyzed with immunoSEQ Analyzer, with only productive sequences retained. Clonality was calculated as one minus the Shannon entropy normalized by log2 of the number of productive unique sequences. For each patient and control, public and private clones were evaluated within the 100 most prevalent clones. Susac-specific clones were defined as absent from healthy and MS cohorts, 800 to 1,200 published viral clones and other ImmuneACCESS disease sequences. TCRdb redid the processing of the public reads, applying fastp at Q25 and MiXCR, and retained in-frame beta chains. Each CDR3 protein gets just one entry, which takes the most common genes and DNA from the rows behind it. TCRdb, rather than the study authors, made the V and J calls. The sample has 70,000 or so distinct CDR3 sequences on record, approximately 94% of them singletons. Together, the top ten hold about 0.6% of the sample.

The CDR3 sequence holds 15 residues, the cysteine and phenylalanine included. The sequence is cut down to CDR3 DNA, 45 bases in frame from base 1. For CDR1 and CDR2, the germline V gene (reference sequence) lists GTSNPN and SVGIG. The junction carries 9 bases between V and J, which are trimmed by 0 bases and 0 bases respectively. This chain joins TRBV30 to TRBJ1-5; no confident D gene assignment can be made. The TCR originated in a human donor with multiple sclerosis. The sample comprised CD8+ T cells from PBMCs. The sequenced DNA: TGTGCCTGGAGTGTATTCAAGGATAGCAATCAGCCCCAGCATTTT. It is translated as CAWSVFKDSNQPQHF. The reference TRBV30 and TRBJ1-5 proteins fill in what lies around the CDR3, so the full variable domain reads SQTIHQWPATLVQPVGSPLSLECTVEGTSNPNLYWYRQAAGRGLQLLFYSVGIGQISSEVPQNLSASRPQDRQFILSSKKLLLSDSGFYLCAWSVFKDSNQPQHFGDGTRLSIL.